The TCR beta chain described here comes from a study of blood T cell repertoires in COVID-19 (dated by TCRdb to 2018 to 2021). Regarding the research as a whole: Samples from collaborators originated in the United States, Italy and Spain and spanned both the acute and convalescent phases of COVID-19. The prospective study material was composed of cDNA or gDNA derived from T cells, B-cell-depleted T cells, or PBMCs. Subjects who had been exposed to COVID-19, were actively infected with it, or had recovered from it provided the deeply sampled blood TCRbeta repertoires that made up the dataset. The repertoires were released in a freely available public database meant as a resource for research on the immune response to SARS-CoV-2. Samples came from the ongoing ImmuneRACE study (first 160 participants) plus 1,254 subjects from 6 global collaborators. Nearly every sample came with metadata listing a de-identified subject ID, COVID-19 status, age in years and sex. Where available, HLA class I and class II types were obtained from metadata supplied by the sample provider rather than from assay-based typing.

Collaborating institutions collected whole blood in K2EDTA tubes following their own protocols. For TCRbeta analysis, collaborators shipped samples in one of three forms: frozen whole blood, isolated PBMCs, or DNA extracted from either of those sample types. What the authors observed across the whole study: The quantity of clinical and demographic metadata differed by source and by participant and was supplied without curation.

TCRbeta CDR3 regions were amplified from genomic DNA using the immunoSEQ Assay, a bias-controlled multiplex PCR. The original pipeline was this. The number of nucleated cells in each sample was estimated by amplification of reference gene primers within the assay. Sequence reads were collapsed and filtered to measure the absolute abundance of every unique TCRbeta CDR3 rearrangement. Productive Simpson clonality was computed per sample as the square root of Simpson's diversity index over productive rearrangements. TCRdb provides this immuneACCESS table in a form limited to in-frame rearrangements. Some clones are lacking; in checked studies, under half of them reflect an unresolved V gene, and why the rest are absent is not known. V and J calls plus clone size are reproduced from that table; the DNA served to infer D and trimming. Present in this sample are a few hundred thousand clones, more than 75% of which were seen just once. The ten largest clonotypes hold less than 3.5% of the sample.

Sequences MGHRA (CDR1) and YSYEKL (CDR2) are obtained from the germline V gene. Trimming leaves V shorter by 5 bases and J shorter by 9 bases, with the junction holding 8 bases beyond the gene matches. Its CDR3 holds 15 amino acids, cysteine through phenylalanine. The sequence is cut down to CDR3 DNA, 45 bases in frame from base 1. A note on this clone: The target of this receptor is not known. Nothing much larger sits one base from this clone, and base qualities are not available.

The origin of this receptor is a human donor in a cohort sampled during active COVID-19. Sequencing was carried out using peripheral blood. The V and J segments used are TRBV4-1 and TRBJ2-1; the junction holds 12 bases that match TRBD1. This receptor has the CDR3 CASSGGTGGRTEQFF. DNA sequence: TGCGCCAGCAGCGGAGGGACAGGGGGCCGGACTGAGCAGTTCTTC.